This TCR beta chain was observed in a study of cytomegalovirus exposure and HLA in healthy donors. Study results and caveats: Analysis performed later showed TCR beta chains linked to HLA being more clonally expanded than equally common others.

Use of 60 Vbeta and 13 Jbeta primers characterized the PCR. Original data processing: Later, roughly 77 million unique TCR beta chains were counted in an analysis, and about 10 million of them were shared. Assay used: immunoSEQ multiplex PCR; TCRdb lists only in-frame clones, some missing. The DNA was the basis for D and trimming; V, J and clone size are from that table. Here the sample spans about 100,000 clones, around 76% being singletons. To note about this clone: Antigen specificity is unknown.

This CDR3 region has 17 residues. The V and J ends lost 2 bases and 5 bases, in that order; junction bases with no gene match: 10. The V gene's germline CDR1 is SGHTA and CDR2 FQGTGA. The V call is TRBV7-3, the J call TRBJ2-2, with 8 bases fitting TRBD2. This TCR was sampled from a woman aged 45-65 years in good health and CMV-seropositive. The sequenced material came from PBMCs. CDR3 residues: CASSLGSSGRGTGELFF. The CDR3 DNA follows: TGTGCCAGCAGCTTAGGGTCCAGCGGGAGAGGTACCGGGGAGCTGTTTTTT.